The present T cell receptor beta chain was sequenced within a study of T cell responses to AZD1222 COVID-19 vaccine. General observations from the study: The span of vaccine-associated CD4 TCRs extended across spike, with dominance at 160-218 and 743-854.

V was shortened by 5 bases and J by 0 bases, with 11 bases between the two germline ends. Germline V gene sequence: CDR1 SGHVS, CDR2 FQNEAQ. The CDR3 totals 15 residues. Method: immunoSEQ multiplex PCR; TCRdb's copy keeps in-frame clones and lacks some. The sample contains roughly 43,000 clones, about four fifths of which appear only once. Turning to this clone: Its antigen is undetermined.

The sample in question was peripheral blood, obtained 28 days after the second dose of the MenACWY control vaccine. The rearrangement links TRBV7-8 to TRBJ1-5; D is uncertain. The TCR was taken from an adult who received the MenACWY meningococcal vaccine as a control. The CDR3 region is CASSAPGPSNQPQHF. The CDR3, as DNA: TGTGCCAGCAGCGCCCCCGGGCCTAGCAATCAGCCCCAGCATTTT. The full variable domain, with the rest looked up from reference TRBV7-8 and TRBJ1-5, is GAGVSQSPRYKVAKRGQDVALRCDPISGHVSLFWYQQALGQGPEFLTYFQNEAQLDKSGLPSDRFFAERPEGSVSTLKIQRTQQEDSAVYLCASSAPGPSNQPQHFGDGTRLSIL.